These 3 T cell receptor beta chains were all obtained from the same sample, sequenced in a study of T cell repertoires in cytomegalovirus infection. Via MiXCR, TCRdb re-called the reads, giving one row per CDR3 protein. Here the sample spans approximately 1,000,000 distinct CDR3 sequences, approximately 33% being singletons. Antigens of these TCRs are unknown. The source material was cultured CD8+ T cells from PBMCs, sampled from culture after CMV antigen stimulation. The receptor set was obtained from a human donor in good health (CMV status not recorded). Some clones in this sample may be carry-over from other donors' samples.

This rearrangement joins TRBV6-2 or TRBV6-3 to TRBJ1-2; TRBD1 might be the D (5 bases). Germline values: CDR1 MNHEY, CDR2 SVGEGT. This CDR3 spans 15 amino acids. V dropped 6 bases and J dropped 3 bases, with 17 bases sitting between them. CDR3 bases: TGTGCCAGCAGCAACATCCGGGACGATGACTATGGCTACACCTTC. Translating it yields CASSNIRDDDYGYTF.

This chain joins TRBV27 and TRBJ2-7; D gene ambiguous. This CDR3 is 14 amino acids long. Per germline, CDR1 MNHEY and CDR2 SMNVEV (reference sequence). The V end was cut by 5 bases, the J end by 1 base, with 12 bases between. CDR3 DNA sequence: TGTGCCAGCAGTATGTCCATGGGGTCCTACGAGCAGTACTTC. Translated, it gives CASSMSMGSYEQYF.

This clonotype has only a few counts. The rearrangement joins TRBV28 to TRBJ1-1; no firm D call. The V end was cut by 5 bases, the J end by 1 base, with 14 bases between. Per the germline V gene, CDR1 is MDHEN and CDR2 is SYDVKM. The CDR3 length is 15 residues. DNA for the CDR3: TGTGCCAGCAGTGGCCTGAGGTACGGGAACACTGAAGCTTTCTTT. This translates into CASSGLRYGNTEAFF. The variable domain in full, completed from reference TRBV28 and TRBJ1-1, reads DVKVTQSSRYLVKRTGEKVFLECVQDMDHENMFWYRQDPGLGLRLIYFSYDVKMKEKGDIPEGYSVSREKKERFSLILESASTNQTSMYLCASSGLRYGNTEAFFGQGTRLTVV.